The clone carrying this TCR beta chain has at least ten counts. Its antigen is as yet unknown. CDR3 length: 15 residues. V lost 5 bases, J lost 2 bases, and 14 bases lay in between. Germline V lookup: CDR1 SEHNR, CDR2 FQNEAQ (reference sequence). The TCRbeta library incorporated unique molecular identifiers. Each CDR3 protein gets one entry after TCRdb re-called the PCR reads with MiXCR. This sample has 550,000 to 800,000 distinct CDR3 sequences, with roughly 13% found just once. This entry belongs to a study of T-cell reconstitution after alpha-beta-depleted transplantation in children. Study-level findings and limits: One year post-transplant, T-cell counts and diversity were largely derived from T cells produced anew.

The rearrangement uses TRBV7-9 and TRBJ2-3, with D perhaps TRBD1 (6 bases). The starting material was PBMCs, obtained before TCRalphabeta/CD19-depleted stem cell transplant. This clonotype was obtained from a girl aged 2 to 9 with congenital amegakaryocytic thrombocytopenia, due to receive a stem cell transplant. The CDR3, as DNA: TGTGCCAGCAGCAGCTCAGGGGACATCACAGATACGCAGTATTTT. It yields the protein CASSSSGDITDTQYF.